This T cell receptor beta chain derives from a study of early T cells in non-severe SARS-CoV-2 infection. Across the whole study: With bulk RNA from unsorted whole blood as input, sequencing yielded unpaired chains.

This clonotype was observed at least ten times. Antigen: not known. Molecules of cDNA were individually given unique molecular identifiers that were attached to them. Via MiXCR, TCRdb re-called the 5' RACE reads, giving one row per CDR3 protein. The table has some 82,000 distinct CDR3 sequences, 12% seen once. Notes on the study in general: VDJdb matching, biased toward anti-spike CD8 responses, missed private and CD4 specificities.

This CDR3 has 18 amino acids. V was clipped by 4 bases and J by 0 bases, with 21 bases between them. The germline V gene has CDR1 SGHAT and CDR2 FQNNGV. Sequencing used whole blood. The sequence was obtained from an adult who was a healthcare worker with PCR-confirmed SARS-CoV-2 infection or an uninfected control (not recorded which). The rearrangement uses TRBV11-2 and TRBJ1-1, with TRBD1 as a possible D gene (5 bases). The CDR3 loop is CASSSMPGNILMNTEAFF. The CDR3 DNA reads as TGTGCCAGCAGCTCAATGCCAGGGAATATCCTCATGAACACTGAAGCTTTCTTT.